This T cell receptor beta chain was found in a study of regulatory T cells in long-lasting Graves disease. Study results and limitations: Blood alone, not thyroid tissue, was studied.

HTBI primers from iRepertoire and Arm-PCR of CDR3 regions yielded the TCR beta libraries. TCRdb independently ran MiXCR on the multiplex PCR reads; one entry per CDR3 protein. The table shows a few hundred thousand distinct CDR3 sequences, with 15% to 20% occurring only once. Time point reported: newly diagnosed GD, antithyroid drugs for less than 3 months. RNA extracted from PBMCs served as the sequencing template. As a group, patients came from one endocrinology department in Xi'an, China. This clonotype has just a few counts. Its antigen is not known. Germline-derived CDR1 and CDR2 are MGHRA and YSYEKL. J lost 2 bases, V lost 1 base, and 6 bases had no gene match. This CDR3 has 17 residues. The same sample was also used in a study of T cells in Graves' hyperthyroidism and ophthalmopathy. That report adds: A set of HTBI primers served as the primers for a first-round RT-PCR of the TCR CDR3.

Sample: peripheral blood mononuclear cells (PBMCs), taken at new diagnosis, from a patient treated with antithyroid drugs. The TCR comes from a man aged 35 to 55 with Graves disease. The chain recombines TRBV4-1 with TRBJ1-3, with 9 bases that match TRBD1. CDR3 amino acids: CASSQARTGGPGNTIYF. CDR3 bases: TGCGCCAGCAGCCAAGCGAGAACAGGGGGCCCTGGAAACACCATATATTTT.